Following are 4 T cell receptor beta chains from one sample sequenced in a study of human T cells and chemical hapten exposure (dated by TCRdb to about 2021). Total RNA was isolated from unfractionated whole blood collected in Tempus Blood RNA tubes. Libraries were constructed by 5' RACE. Reads for this sample came from an Illumina MiSeq. TCRdb itself trimmed the public reads at Q25 with fastp, ran MiXCR and retained productive beta chains. Identical CDR3 proteins give one entry, which carries the most common genes and DNA. The sample contains 110,000 to 150,000 distinct CDR3 sequences, around 4% of them found a single time. Around 1.5% of the sample belongs to the ten largest clones. The receptors shown here come from a female donor in good health.

This clonotype has at least ten counts. This chain joins TRBV2 and TRBJ1-5; tentatively, D is TRBD1 (6 bases). This CDR3 has 15 amino acids. V dropped 6 bases and J dropped 2 bases, with 14 bases sitting between them. Germline V lookup: CDR1 SNHLY, CDR2 FYNNEI. CDR3 in DNA: TGTGCCAGCAGGTCACAGGGTTTGGGCAATCAGCCCCAGCATTTT. It encodes CASRSQGLGNQPQHF.

The rearrangement joins TRBV12-3 or TRBV12-4 to TRBJ1-5; no definite D call. The CDR3 has 15 residues. The ends were cut back, 2 bases at V and 6 bases at J, with 14 bases in the middle. The CDR3 loop is CASSLSRLKTQPQHF. The CDR3 DNA follows: TGTGCCAGCAGTTTATCGAGGTTAAAAACTCAGCCCCAGCATTTT.

The table lists this clonotype with many counts. The J gene is TRBJ2-3, the V gene TRBV29-1; no definite D call. CDR3 size: 10 residues. Germline V gene sequence: CDR1 SQVTM, CDR2 ANQGSEA. The V end was cut by 2 bases, the J end by 3 bases, with 0 bases between. The CDR3 DNA is TGCAGCGTTGAAACAGATACGCAGTATTTT. Its protein product is CSVETDTQYF.

This clonotype was found a few times. V gene TRBV27 combines with J gene TRBJ2-5; a possible D gene is TRBD1 (6 bases). Trimming pared 2 bases from V and 10 bases from J, leaving 17 bases between. Germline CDR1 MNHEY, CDR2 SMNVEV (reference sequence). The CDR3 is made up of 14 amino acids. CDR3 loop: CASSLPGHPQVQYF. CDR3 bases: TGTGCCAGCAGTTTACCGGGACACCCCCAGGTCCAGTACTTC.